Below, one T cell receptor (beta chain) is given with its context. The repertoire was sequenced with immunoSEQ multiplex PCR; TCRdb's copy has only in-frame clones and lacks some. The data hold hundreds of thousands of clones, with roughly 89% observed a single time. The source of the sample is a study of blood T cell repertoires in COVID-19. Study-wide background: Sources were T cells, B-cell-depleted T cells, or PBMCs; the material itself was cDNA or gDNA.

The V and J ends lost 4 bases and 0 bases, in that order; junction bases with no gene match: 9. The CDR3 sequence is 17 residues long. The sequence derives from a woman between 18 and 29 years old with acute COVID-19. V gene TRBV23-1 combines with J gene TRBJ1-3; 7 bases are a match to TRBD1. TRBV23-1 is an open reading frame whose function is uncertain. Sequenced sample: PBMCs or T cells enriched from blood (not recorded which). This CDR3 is CASSPPGQRSSGNTIYF. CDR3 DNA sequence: TGCGCCAGCAGTCCGCCGGGACAGCGATCCTCTGGAAACACCATATATTTT.